This is a list of T cell receptor beta chains from one sample in a study of blood T cell repertoires in COVID-19. Libraries were prepared by immunoSEQ multiplex PCR; TCRdb keeps only in-frame clonotypes and omits some of them. The table includes 250,000 to 300,000 clones, under 90% detected once. Sequenced material: peripheral blood. The receptors were sampled from a woman in her twenties or thirties with COVID-19, enrolled during active disease. The CDR3 runs from the conserved cysteine through the conserved F or W. The D gene is left open where the match is weak. Expanded clones get a size class; other rows say once, few or many, or leave the size out.

J,size,length,V,D,CDR3,DNA
TRBJ2-7,once,16,TRBV5-8,.,CASSFLWDMSIYEQYF,TGTGCCAGCAGCTTTTTATGGGACATGTCAATCTACGAGCAGTACTTC
TRBJ1-4,.,14,TRBV5-6,.,CASSFGATNEKLFF,TGTGCCAGCAGCTTTGGAGCCACTAATGAAAAACTGTTTTTT
TRBJ2-7,.,13,TRBV7-9,.,CASTPGDSYEQYF,TGTGCCAGCACCCCAGGGGACTCCTACGAGCAGTACTTC
TRBJ2-5,.,15,TRBV5-4,TRBD2,CASPTLAGGWKTQYF,TGTGCCAGCCCCACTCTGGCGGGGGGGTGGAAGACCCAGTACTTC
TRBJ1-2,.,14,TRBV6-6,.,CASSPVGGMDGYTF,TGTGCCAGCAGCCCTGTGGGGGGGATGGATGGCTACACCTTC
TRBJ1-1,.,15,TRBV3-1/TRBV3-2,.,CASSQASQDYTEAFF,TGTGCCAGCAGCCAAGCGAGCCAGGATTACACTGAAGCTTTCTTT
TRBJ2-3,.,13,TRBV19,TRBD2,CASSTTSGGKQYF,TGTGCCAGTAGTACCACTAGCGGGGGGAAGCAGTATTTT
TRBJ2-2,.,14,TRBV19,.,CASRTGGTTGELFF,TGTGCCAGTCGGACGGGGGGCACAACCGGGGAGCTGTTTTTT
TRBJ2-6,.,14,TRBV19,.,CASRALSGANVLTF,TGTGCCAGTAGGGCTTTGTCTGGGGCCAACGTCCTGACTTTC
TRBJ2-1,.,13,TRBV7-9,.,CASLGHTSNEQFF,TGTGCCAGCCTTGGACACACTTCCAATGAGCAGTTCTTC
TRBJ2-5,.,15,TRBV6-5,.,CASSRHGQTQETQYF,TGTGCCAGCAGTCGCCACGGACAGACACAAGAGACCCAGTACTTC
TRBJ1-2,once,14,TRBV18,.,CASSPFQGTDGYTF,TGTGCCAGCTCACCGTTCCAGGGGACGGATGGCTACACCTTC
TRBJ2-1,.,16,TRBV13,.,CASSLEGGARYNEQFF,TGTGCCAGCAGCTTAGAAGGGGGGGCTCGTTACAATGAGCAGTTCTTC
TRBJ2-3,.,16,TRBV28,.,CASSFSAGLFPDTQYF,TGTGCCAGCAGTTTCTCCGCGGGGTTGTTTCCAGATACGCAGTATTTT
TRBJ1-6,.,13,TRBV18,.,CASFAGINSPLHF,TGTGCCAGCTTCGCCGGGATAAATTCACCCCTCCACTTT
TRBJ1-5,.,14,TRBV4-1,TRBD1,CASSLGGGGGVQHF,TGCGCCAGCAGCCTGGGAGGAGGGGGCGGCGTCCAGCATTTT
TRBJ2-1,.,13,TRBV29-1,TRBD2,CSATSEAYNEQFF,TGCAGCGCGACTAGCGAGGCCTACAATGAGCAGTTCTTC
TRBJ2-1,.,19,TRBV18,.,CASSPLPRADRRPYNEQFF,TGTGCCAGCTCACCACTACCGAGGGCGGACCGCCGGCCCTACAATGAGCAGTTCTTC
TRBJ1-5,.,14,TRBV10-3,.,CAIGGEINNQPQHF,TGTGCCATAGGTGGAGAAATCAACAATCAGCCCCAGCATTTT
TRBJ2-5,few,15,TRBV14,.,CASSQVGGQQETQYF,TGTGCCAGCAGCCAAGTTGGTGGGCAGCAAGAGACCCAGTACTTC
TRBJ1-1,.,12,TRBV7-9,.,CASRWGEAEAFF,TGTGCCAGCAGGTGGGGAGAAGCTGAAGCTTTCTTT
TRBJ1-2,.,11,TRBV6-5,TRBD1,CASRTGVLYTF,TGTGCCAGCAGGACAGGGGTCCTCTACACCTTC
TRBJ2-7,.,14,TRBV2,TRBD2,CASRGTSGGYEQYF,TGTGCCAGCAGAGGGACTAGCGGGGGTTACGAGCAGTACTTC
TRBJ2-7,.,13,TRBV2,.,CASKGLLGYEQYF,TGTGCCAGCAAGGGGCTTTTAGGCTACGAGCAGTACTTC
TRBJ1-2,.,12,TRBV19,TRBD1,CASGQGNYGYTF,TGTGCCAGTGGACAGGGGAACTATGGCTACACCTTC
TRBJ2-1,.,17,TRBV4-1,TRBD2,CASSQEYGTSGNNEQFF,TGCGCCAGCAGCCAAGAGTACGGGACTAGCGGAAACAATGAGCAGTTCTTC
TRBJ2-7,.,14,TRBV24-1,.,CATSDFEQTYEQYF,TGTGCCACCAGTGATTTCGAACAAACCTACGAGCAGTACTTC
TRBJ2-4,.,15,TRBV2,TRBD1,CASRLRLRGLNIQYF,TGTGCCAGCAGGCTTAGGCTGAGGGGGCTAAACATTCAGTACTTC
TRBJ1-2,.,17,TRBV11-2,.,CASSLYTREARNYGYTF,TGTGCCAGCAGCTTATATACCCGGGAGGCGCGTAACTATGGCTACACCTTC
TRBJ1-5,once,14,TRBV6-5,TRBD1,CASSHRTGNQPQHF,TGTGCCAGCAGCCACAGGACAGGGAATCAGCCCCAGCATTTT
TRBJ2-7,.,14,TRBV20-1,TRBD2,CSASLAGSSYEQYF,TGCAGTGCTAGTCTAGCGGGGAGCTCCTACGAGCAGTACTTC
TRBJ1-6,few,13,TRBV2,.,CATAKAWNSPLHF,TGTGCCACCGCTAAAGCCTGGAATTCACCCCTCCACTTT
TRBJ2-3,once,16,TRBV12-2,.,CASRLDRWHRTDTQYF,TGTGCAAGTCGCTTAGATCGTTGGCATCGCACAGATACGCAGTATTTT
TRBJ2-3,.,13,TRBV5-1,.,CASSPDNTDTQYF,TGCGCCAGCAGCCCGGACAACACAGATACGCAGTATTTT
TRBJ2-7,.,13,TRBV6-2/TRBV6-3,.,CASSETDSYEQYF,TGTGCCAGCAGCGAAACAGATTCCTACGAGCAGTACTTC
TRBJ1-2,.,14,TRBV18,.,CASSPSRGNYGYTF,TGTGCCAGCTCACCGTCCAGGGGAAATTATGGCTACACCTTC
TRBJ2-7,.,16,TRBV7-6,.,CASSQRYRGSSYEQYF,TGTGCCAGCAGTCAAAGGTACCGGGGGTCCTCCTACGAGCAGTACTTC
TRBJ2-1,once,14,TRBV6-5,TRBD2,CASSTSGGYNEQFF,TGTGCCAGCAGTACTAGCGGGGGGTACAATGAGCAGTTCTTC
TRBJ2-1,.,13,TRBV12-3/TRBV12-4,.,CASSLRGSNEQFF,TGTGCCAGCAGTCTTAGGGGGAGCAATGAGCAGTTCTTC
TRBJ2-7,.,16,TRBV4-1,TRBD1,CASSQDPRDSSYEQYF,TGCGCCAGCAGCCAAGACCCCCGGGACAGTTCATACGAGCAGTACTTC
TRBJ2-3,.,18,TRBV21-1,.,CASSKVTSGGRTTDTQYF,TGTGCCAGCAGCAAAGTAACTAGCGGGGGTCGGACCACAGATACGCAGTATTTT
TRBJ2-1,.,14,TRBV6-5,TRBD2,CASMGGNTGNEQFF,TGTGCCAGCATGGGGGGGAACACGGGGAATGAGCAGTTCTTC
TRBJ1-6,.,15,TRBV27,.,CASSDLGDFNSPLHF,TGTGCCAGCAGTGATCTCGGGGACTTTAATTCACCCCTCCACTTT
TRBJ2-2,.,18,TRBV7-9,.,CASTVRGVTVGNTGELFF,TGTGCCAGCACCGTCAGGGGAGTAACGGTAGGGAACACCGGGGAGCTGTTTTTT
TRBJ1-2,.,15,TRBV4-1,.,CASSQQGNFNYGYTF,TGCGCCAGCAGCCAGCAGGGGAACTTTAACTATGGCTACACCTTC
TRBJ1-2,.,15,TRBV9,.,CASSVGGGGDYGYTF,TGTGCCAGCAGCGTAGGCGGCGGGGGGGACTATGGCTACACCTTC
TRBJ2-1,.,13,TRBV28,.,CASTTSSYNEQFF,TGTGCCAGCACCACGAGCTCCTACAATGAGCAGTTCTTC